This TCR beta chain came from a study of T cells in narcolepsy. About the research overall: Patients with NT1 or NT2 and healthy control donors were enrolled.

CDR1 MDHEN and CDR2 SYDVKM come from the germline V gene. CDR3 length equals 15 residues. The table came from immunoSEQ multiplex PCR; TCRdb's copy has only in-frame clones and leaves some out. The data contain tens of thousands of clones, 79% of them singletons. About this clone: Its antigen is still unknown.

Study findings and constraints: Autoreactive HCRT-specific and TRIB2-specific clonotypes were marked in same-patient CSF-versus-blood CD4+ comparisons. Autoreactive clonotypes reportedly recurred in blood of same and different patients, not controls.

The V call is TRBV28, the J call TRBJ2-5; TRBD1 matches at 9 bases. The end of the DNA is better explained by TRBJ2-7, so the J call may be wrong. This receptor was obtained from a human donor in good health. The sequenced sample consisted of memory (CD45RA-) CD4+ T cells from blood. CDR3 nucleotides: TGTGCCAGCAGTGCCCCGACAGGGGGGGTCTACGAGCAGTACTTC. Residues: CASSAPTGGVYEQYF.